This TCR beta chain is drawn from a study of identical twins. The ends were cut back, 6 bases at V and 3 bases at J, with 12 bases in the middle. CDR3 size: 13 residues. At least ten counts were recorded for this clonotype. A universal primer site came from template switching; cDNA carried unique molecular identifiers. TCRdb re-called the 5' RACE reads through MiXCR, storing one row per CDR3 protein. The repertoire holds 200,000 to 300,000 distinct CDR3 sequences, with roughly a tenth as singletons. The chain uses TRBV12-3 or TRBV12-4 and TRBJ2-7; tentatively, D is TRBD1 or TRBD2 (5 bases each). The clonotype originates from a man aged 50 to 60 in good health. Input material: memory T cells sorted from blood. CDR3 in DNA: TGTGCCAGCAGCCCGGGACCCTACTACGAGCAGTACTTC. It yields the protein CASSPGPYYEQYF.